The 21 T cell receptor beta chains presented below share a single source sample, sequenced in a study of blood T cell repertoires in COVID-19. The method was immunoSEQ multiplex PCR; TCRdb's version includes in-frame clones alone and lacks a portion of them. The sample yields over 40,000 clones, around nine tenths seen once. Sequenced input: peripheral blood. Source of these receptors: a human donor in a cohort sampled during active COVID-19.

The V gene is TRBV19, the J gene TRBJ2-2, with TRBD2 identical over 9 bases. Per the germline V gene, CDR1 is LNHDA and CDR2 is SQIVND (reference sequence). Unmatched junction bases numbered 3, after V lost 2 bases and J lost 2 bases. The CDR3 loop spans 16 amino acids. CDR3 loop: CASSIPTSGNTGELFF. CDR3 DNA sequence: TGTGCCAGTAGTATACCGACTAGCGGTAACACCGGGGAGCTGTTTTTT.

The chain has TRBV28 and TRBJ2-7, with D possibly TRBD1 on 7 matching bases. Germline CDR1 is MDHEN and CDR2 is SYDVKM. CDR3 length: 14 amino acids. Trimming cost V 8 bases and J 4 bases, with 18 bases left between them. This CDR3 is CASGGQGEEYEQYF. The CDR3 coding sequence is TGTGCCAGCGGGGGGCAGGGGGAGGAATACGAGCAGTACTTC.

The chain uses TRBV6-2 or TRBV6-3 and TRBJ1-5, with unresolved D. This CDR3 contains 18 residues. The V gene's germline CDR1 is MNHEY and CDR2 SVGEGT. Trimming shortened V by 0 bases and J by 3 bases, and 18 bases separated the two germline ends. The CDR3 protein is CASSYSRVGQMANQPQHF. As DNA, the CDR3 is TGTGCCAGCAGTTACTCGAGGGTCGGGCAAATGGCCAATCAGCCCCAGCATTTT.

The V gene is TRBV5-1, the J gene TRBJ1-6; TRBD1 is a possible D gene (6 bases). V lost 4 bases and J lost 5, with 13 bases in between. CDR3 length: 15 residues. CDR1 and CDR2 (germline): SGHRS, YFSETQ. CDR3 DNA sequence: TGCGCCAGCAGCCCGCCCTCAGGGGATAATTCACCCCTCCACTTT. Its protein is CASSPPSGDNSPLHF.

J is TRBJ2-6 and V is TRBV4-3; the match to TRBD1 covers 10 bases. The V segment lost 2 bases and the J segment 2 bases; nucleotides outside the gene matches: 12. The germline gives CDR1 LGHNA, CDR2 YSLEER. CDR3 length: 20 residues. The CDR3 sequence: CASSQRTGTGAAAGANVLTF. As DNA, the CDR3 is TGCGCCAGCAGCCAAAGGACAGGGACAGGGGCCGCTGCTGGGGCCAACGTCCTGACTTTC.

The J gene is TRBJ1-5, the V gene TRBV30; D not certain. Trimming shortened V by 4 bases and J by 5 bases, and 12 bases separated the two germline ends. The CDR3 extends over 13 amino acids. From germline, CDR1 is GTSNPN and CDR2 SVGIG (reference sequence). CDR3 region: CAWTRGYDQPQHF. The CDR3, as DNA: TGTGCCTGGACGCGGGGTTACGATCAGCCCCAGCATTTT.

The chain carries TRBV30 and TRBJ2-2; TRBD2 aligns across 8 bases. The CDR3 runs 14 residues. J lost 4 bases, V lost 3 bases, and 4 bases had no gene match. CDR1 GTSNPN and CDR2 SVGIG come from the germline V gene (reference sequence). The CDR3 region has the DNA TGTGCCTGGAGCTTAGCGGGACCCACCGGGGAGCTGTTTTTT. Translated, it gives CAWSLAGPTGELFF. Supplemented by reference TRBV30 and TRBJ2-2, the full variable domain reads SQTIHQWPATLVQPVGSPLSLECTVEGTSNPNLYWYRQAAGRGLQLLFYSVGIGQISSEVPQNLSASRPQDRQFILSSKKLLLSDSGFYLCAWSLAGPTGELFFGEGSRLTVL.

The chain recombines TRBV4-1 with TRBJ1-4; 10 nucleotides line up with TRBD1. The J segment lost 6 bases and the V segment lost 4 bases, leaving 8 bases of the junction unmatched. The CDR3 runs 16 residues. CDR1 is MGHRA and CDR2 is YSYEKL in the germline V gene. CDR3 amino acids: CASSPFDRGRDEKLFF. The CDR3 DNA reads TGCGCCAGCAGCCCCTTTGACAGGGGGCGAGATGAAAAACTGTTTTTT.

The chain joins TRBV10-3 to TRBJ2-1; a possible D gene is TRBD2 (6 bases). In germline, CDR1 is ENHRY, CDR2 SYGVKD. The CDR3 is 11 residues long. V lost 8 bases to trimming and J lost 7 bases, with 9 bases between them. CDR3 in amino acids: CAIGTSNEQFF. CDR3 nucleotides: TGTGCCATCGGGACTTCAAATGAGCAGTTCTTC.

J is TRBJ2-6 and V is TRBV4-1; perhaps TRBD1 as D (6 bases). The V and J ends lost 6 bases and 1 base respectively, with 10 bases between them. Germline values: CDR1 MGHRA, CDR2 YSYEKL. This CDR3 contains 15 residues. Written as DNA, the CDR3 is TGCGCCAGCAGTCATACAGGGTCTGGGGCCAACGTCCTGACTTTC. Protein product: CASSHTGSGANVLTF.

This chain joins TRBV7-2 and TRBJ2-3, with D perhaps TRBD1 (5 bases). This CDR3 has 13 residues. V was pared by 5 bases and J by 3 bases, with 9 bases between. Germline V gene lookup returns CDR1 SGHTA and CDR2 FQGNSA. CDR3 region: CASSPQGTDTQYF. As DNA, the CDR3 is TGTGCCAGCAGCCCGCAGGGTACAGATACGCAGTATTTT.

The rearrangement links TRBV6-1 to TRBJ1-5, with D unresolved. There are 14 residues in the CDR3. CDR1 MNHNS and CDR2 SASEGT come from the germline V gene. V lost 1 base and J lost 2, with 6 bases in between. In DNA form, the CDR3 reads TGTGCCAGCAGTGAAGGCGGTGGCAATCAGCCCCAGCATTTT. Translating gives CASSEGGGNQPQHF.

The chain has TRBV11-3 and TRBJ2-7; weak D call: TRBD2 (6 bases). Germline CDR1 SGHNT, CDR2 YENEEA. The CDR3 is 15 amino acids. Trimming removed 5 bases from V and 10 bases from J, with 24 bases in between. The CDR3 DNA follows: TGTGCCAGCAGCCCCCACTTGACGGGAGTAGCTTTACAGTACGTC. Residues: CASSPHLTGVALQYV.

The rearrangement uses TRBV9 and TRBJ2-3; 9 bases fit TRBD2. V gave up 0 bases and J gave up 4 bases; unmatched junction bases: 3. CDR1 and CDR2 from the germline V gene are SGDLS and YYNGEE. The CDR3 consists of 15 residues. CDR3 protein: CASSVERGEADTQYF. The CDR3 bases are TGTGCCAGCAGCGTAGAGCGGGGGGAGGCAGATACGCAGTATTTT.

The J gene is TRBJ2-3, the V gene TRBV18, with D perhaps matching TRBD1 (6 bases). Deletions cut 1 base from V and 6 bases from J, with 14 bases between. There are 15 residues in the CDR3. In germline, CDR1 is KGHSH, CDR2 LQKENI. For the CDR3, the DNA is TGTGCCAGCTCACCACAAACAGGGAAGTTTGATACGCAGTATTTT. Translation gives CASSPQTGKFDTQYF.

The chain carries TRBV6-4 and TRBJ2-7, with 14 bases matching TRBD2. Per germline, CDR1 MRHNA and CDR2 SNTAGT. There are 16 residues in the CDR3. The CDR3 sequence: CALQGLAGGLSYEQYV. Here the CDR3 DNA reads TGTGCTCTCCAAGGACTAGCGGGAGGATTGAGCTACGAGCAGTACGTC.

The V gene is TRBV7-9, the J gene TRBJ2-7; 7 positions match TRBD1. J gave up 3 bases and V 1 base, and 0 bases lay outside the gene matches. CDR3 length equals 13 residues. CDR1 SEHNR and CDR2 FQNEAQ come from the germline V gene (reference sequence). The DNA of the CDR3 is TGTGCCAGCAGCTTAGACAGGGGCTACGAGCAGTACTTC. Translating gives CASSLDRGYEQYF.

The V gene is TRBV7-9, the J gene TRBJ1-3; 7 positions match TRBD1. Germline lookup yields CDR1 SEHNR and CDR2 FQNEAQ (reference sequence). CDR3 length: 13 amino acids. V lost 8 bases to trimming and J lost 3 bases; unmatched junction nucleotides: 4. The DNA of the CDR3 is TGTGCCAGCTTGAGGGACAGTGGAAACACCATATATTTT. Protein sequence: CASLRDSGNTIYF.

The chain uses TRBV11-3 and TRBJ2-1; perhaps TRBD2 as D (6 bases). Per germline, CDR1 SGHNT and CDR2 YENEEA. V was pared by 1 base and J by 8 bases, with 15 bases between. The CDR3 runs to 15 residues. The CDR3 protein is CASSLGGGTRDEQFF. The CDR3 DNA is TGTGCCAGCAGCTTAGGTGGCGGGACCAGGGATGAGCAGTTCTTC.

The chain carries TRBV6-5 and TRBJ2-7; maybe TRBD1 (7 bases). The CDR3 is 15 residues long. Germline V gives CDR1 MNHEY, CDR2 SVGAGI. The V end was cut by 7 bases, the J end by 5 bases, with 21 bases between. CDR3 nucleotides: TGTGCCAGCACCTCGCTCGGCCAGGGGGAGGACGAGCAGTACTTC. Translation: CASTSLGQGEDEQYF.

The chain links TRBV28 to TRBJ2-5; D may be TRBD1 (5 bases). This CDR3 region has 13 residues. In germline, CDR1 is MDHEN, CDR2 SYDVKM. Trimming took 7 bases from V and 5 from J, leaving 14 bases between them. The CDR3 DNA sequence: TGTGCCAGCATGTGGGGCGCGAGGGAGACCCAGTACTTC. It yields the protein CASMWGARETQYF.